A selection of T cell receptor beta chains follows, all from one sample in a study of blood T cell repertoires in COVID-19. Sequencing was performed with immunoSEQ multiplex PCR; in TCRdb, only in-frame clones are kept and a portion is missing. Seen here are 150,000 to 250,000 clones, around 82% observed once, and the top ten hold roughly 10%. Sequences were obtained from PBMCs or T cells enriched from blood (not recorded which). All receptors derive from a man aged 40-55 years who had recovered from COVID-19. Both conserved end residues are part of each CDR3. A D gene is named only where the DNA matches it firmly. Some rows mark clone size as missing; the rest say once, few, many or name a class of expanded clone.

>-|TRBJ1-2|TRBV28|-
TGTGCCAGCAGTTTAGCGGTGGCAGCGAGTAGCTATGGCTACACCTTC
CASSLAVAASSYGYTF
>-|TRBJ2-2|TRBV11-2|-
TGTGCCAGCAGCTTAGTGGGCGCGATCACCGGGGAGCTGTTTTTT
CASSLVGAITGELFF
>-|TRBJ2-1|TRBV5-5|-
TGTGCCAGCAGCTTAGCCCCTAGCGTCCTCTACAATGAGCAGTTCTTC
CASSLAPSVLYNEQFF
>-|TRBJ1-1|TRBV6-1|-
TGTGCCAGCAGTGAAGTAGCCGGGACACCGAACACTGAAGCTTTCTTT
CASSEVAGTPNTEAFF
>-|TRBJ1-5|TRBV7-2|-
TGTGCCAGCAGCAGCGGGGTTTTGAGCAATCAGCCCCAGCATTTT
CASSSGVLSNQPQHF
>-|TRBJ2-1|TRBV27|-
TGTGCCAGCAGTTGGGGGACACATGAGCAGTTCTTC
CASSWGTHEQFF
>TRBD1|TRBJ1-1|TRBV5-1|-
TGCGCCAGCAGCTTTCAGGGGGCAGGTACTGAAGCTTTCTTT
CASSFQGAGTEAFF
>TRBD1|TRBJ1-2|TRBV7-2|-
TGTGCCAGCAGCCAGACAGGGCCGGCAGGCTACACCTTC
CASSQTGPAGYTF
>TRBD2|TRBJ2-1|TRBV7-2|once
TGTGCCAGCAGCTTAGTAGCGGGACCCTACAATGAGCAGTTCTTC
CASSLVAGPYNEQFF
>-|TRBJ1-5|TRBV20-1|-
TGCAGTGCTAGTGGGCAGCACTATAGCAATCAGCCCCAGCATTTT
CSASGQHYSNQPQHF
>TRBD2|TRBJ2-7|TRBV27|-
TGTGCCAGCAGGGCTCAGGCATTGGGAGGGTTGGGGCAGTACTTC
CASRAQALGGLGQYF
>TRBD2|TRBJ2-1|TRBV5-1|-
TGCGCCAGCAGCTTTGGGAGCGGGAGCAATGAGCAGTTCTTC
CASSFGSGSNEQFF
>-|TRBJ1-5|TRBV6-2/TRBV6-3|-
TGTGCCAGCAGTTACGCACAGGGCAATCAGCCCCAGCATTTT
CASSYAQGNQPQHF
>-|TRBJ2-7|TRBV6-5|-
TGTGCCAGTTATGAGGGTGGGCTCCCCTACGAGCAGTACTTC
CASYEGGLPYEQYF
>TRBD2|TRBJ2-1|TRBV6-2/TRBV6-3|few
TGTGCCAGCAGGCCTAGCGGGACCCTTAAGAATGAGCAGTTCTTC
CASRPSGTLKNEQFF
>-|TRBJ2-3|TRBV3-1/TRBV3-2|-
TGTGCCAGCAGCCATAGCGAGTCATCGCAGTATTTT
CASSHSESSQYF
>-|TRBJ2-3|TRBV4-1|-
TGCGCCAGCAGCCAAGGAGGGATAGCCGCAGATACGCAGTATTTT
CASSQGGIAADTQYF
>-|TRBJ2-3|TRBV12-3/TRBV12-4|-
TGTGCCAGCAGTCGTGACGGGTGGGATACGCAGTATTTT
CASSRDGWDTQYF
>-|TRBJ1-2|TRBV21-1|-
TGTGCCAGCAGCCGACGACAGGAGGAGGAAAACTATGGCTACACCTTC
CASSRRQEEENYGYTF
>-|TRBJ1-4|TRBV5-6|once
TGTGCCAGCAGCTGGGACATTAATGAAAAACTGTTTTTT
CASSWDINEKLFF
>TRBD2|TRBJ2-3|TRBV2|-
TGTGCCAGCAGTGATGAGCGGGGGACCACAGATACGCAGTATTTT
CASSDERGTTDTQYF
>-|TRBJ2-3|TRBV19|-
TGTGCCAGTAGTATGGTGCGGGGCACAGATACGCAGTATTTT
CASSMVRGTDTQYF
>-|TRBJ1-2|TRBV7-2|once
TGTGCCAGCAGCTTAGACATTTCACAGAGCTATGGCTACACCTTC
CASSLDISQSYGYTF
>-|TRBJ1-2|TRBV5-4|few
TGTGCCAGCAGCGGTGCAGGGAACTATGGCTACACCTTC
CASSGAGNYGYTF
>TRBD2|TRBJ2-5|TRBV28|-
TGTGCCAGCAGTTTACCCGGACTAGCGGGAGGGCAGCCAGAGACCCAGTACTTC
CASSLPGLAGGQPETQYF
>TRBD2|TRBJ2-7|TRBV10-1|few
TGCGCCAGCAGTGTAGTCCCTAGCGGGAGACTCTCCTACGAGCAGTACTTC
CASSVVPSGRLSYEQYF
>TRBD1|TRBJ1-4|TRBV5-4|-
TGTGCCAGCAGTCGAACCGGGACAGCTAATGAAAAACTGTTTTTT
CASSRTGTANEKLFF
>TRBD2|TRBJ2-1|TRBV11-2|-
TGTGCCAGCAGCTTTGGGACTAGCGGGAGCCGGGAGCAGTTCTTC
CASSFGTSGSREQFF
>-|TRBJ1-2|TRBV2|-
TGTGCCATCCAGGGGATGGCCGGCGGCGGCTACACCTTC
CAIQGMAGGGYTF
>-|TRBJ2-5|TRBV7-2|-
TGTGCCAGCAGCTTAGCCTCGGGAGCGGAGACCCAGTACTTC
CASSLASGAETQYF
>TRBD1|TRBJ1-5|TRBV29-1|-
TGCAGCGTTGCGATACAGGGGGGGGGTCAGCCCCAGCATTTT
CSVAIQGGGQPQHF
>-|TRBJ2-7|TRBV23-1|-
TGCGCCAGCAGTCAACCCGGTGCGGAGCAGTACTTC
CASSQPGAEQYF
>TRBD2|TRBJ2-1|TRBV11-3|-
TGTGCCAGCAGCTTAGAGGGACTAGCGGGAATAGAGCAGTTCTTC
CASSLEGLAGIEQFF
>-|TRBJ1-6|TRBV10-3|-
TGTGCCATCAAAGGGGTTGCGAATTCACCCCTCCACTTT
CAIKGVANSPLHF
>TRBD1|TRBJ2-1|TRBV7-9|-
TGTGCCAGCAGCTCCGGACAGGGGGCTGATGAGCAGTTCTTC
CASSSGQGADEQFF
>TRBD1|TRBJ1-2|TRBV5-4|-
TGTGCCAGCAGCTTAACAGGGGGATTGGGCTACACCTTC
CASSLTGGLGYTF
>-|TRBJ2-3|TRBV6-2/TRBV6-3|-
TGTGCCAGCAGTTACGGGGGAGTGGAGGGTGATACGCAGTATTTT
CASSYGGVEGDTQYF
>TRBD1|TRBJ1-1|TRBV10-3|-
TGTGCCATCAGTAACCAGGGGGGAGTGTTGAGCACTGAAGCTTTCTTT
CAISNQGGVLSTEAFF
>-|TRBJ2-5|TRBV12-3/TRBV12-4|-
TGTGCCAGCAGCCCCCGGGAGACCCAGTACTTC
CASSPRETQYF
>TRBD2|TRBJ2-1|TRBV29-1|-
TGCAGCGTTCCGGGCGCTAGCGGGGACTATGAGCAGTTCTTC
CSVPGASGDYEQFF
>TRBD1|TRBJ1-1|TRBV18|-
TGTGCCAGCTCACCACCCGGGAGGACAGGGGGCACTGAAGCTTTCTTT
CASSPPGRTGGTEAFF
>TRBD2|TRBJ2-3|TRBV5-1|-
TGCGCCAGCAGCTTAGGGATAGCGGGAGGCTATGGAGATACGCAGTATTTT
CASSLGIAGGYGDTQYF
>-|TRBJ1-5|TRBV5-6|-
TGTGCCAGCAGCTTCTATGGTCAGCCCCAGCATTTT
CASSFYGQPQHF
>TRBD1|TRBJ1-2|TRBV29-1|-
TGCAGCGTTGAAATTGGACAGGATGGCTACACCTTC
CSVEIGQDGYTF
>TRBD1|TRBJ2-2|TRBV7-3|-
TGTGCCAGCAGCCAGACAGGGGTAAACACCGGGGAGCTGTTTTTT
CASSQTGVNTGELFF
>-|TRBJ2-1|TRBV18|once
TGTGCCAGCTCACTTCGCGACGGGGGGCCCTACAATGAGCAGTTCTTC
CASSLRDGGPYNEQFF
>-|TRBJ1-1|TRBV2|-
TGTGCCAGCAGTGTCGGAGGGACTGAAGCTTTCTTT
CASSVGGTEAFF
>TRBD2|TRBJ2-2|TRBV30|-
TGTGCCTGGATGAGGACAGGACTAGCGGGAGGGCGACTGTTTTTT
CAWMRTGLAGGRLFF
>-|TRBJ1-2|TRBV9|-
TGTGCCAGCAGCGTAGGCCTGAGCGGGGGAAATTCTGGCTACACCTTC
CASSVGLSGGNSGYTF
>TRBD2|TRBJ2-3|TRBV7-9|-
TGTGCCAGCAGCTCCGGGACTAGCGGGAGGGAGGACGCAGATACGCAGTATTTT
CASSSGTSGREDADTQYF
>-|TRBJ1-1|TRBV10-3|once
TGTGCCATCAGTGAGTCGACAGTGAACACTGAAGCTTTCTTT
CAISESTVNTEAFF
>-|TRBJ1-1|TRBV29-1|-
TGCAGCGTTGAATTGTGGCGGGGGGCGGTGAATACTGAAGCTTTCTTT
CSVELWRGAVNTEAFF
>TRBD1|TRBJ1-5|TRBV19|-
TGTGCCAGTAGTATAACACAGGGGGAACAGCCCCAGCATTTT
CASSITQGEQPQHF
>TRBD1|TRBJ1-6|TRBV9|-
TGTGCCAGCAGCGTAGGACAGGGGGGTAATTCACCCCTCCACTTT
CASSVGQGGNSPLHF
>-|TRBJ2-5|TRBV5-1|once
TGCGCCAGCAGCTTGGGTGTACAGGGACAAGAGACCCAGTACTTC
CASSLGVQGQETQYF
>-|TRBJ1-2|TRBV28|once
TGTGCCAGCAGTGGTAGGGGCTGGGGCTATGGCTACACCTTC
CASSGRGWGYGYTF
>-|TRBJ2-3|TRBV6-2/TRBV6-3|-
TGTGCCAGCAGTTATAGGCGGGACACAGATACGCAGTATTTT
CASSYRRDTDTQYF
>-|TRBJ1-2|TRBV7-9|-
TGTGCCAGCAGCTTTTATGAATACAGGGTCGGCTACACCTTC
CASSFYEYRVGYTF
>-|TRBJ1-2|TRBV5-4|-
TGTGCCAGCAGCTTGGCCGCAGGGATGAGCTATGGCTACACCTTC
CASSLAAGMSYGYTF